Below, 14 T cell receptor beta chains from the same sample are listed, as sequenced in a study of blood T cell repertoires in COVID-19. Repertoires were generated with immunoSEQ multiplex PCR, while TCRdb's copy carries only in-frame clones and drops some. Here the sample spans about 36,000 clones, roughly 84% being singletons. The specimen was peripheral blood. Receptors originate from a man in his sixties with COVID-19, enrolled during active disease.

A single count supports this clone. The genes are TRBV4-3 and TRBJ1-3, with 9 bases matching TRBD1. Germline lookup yields CDR1 LGHNA and CDR2 YSLEER. With V trimmed by 5 bases and J by 8 bases, 10 bases remained unmatched. The CDR3 spans 15 residues. As DNA, the CDR3 is TGCGCCAGCAGCTTGGACAGGGGTGGCCGATACACCATATATTTT. Translated: CASSLDRGGRYTIYF.

The chain recombines TRBV7-8 with TRBJ2-5, with a tentative D call TRBD1 (6 bases). CDR3 size: 13 residues. Germline CDR1 SGHVS, CDR2 FQNEAQ. V gave up 8 bases and J gave up 5 bases, with 15 bases separating them. CDR3 nucleotides: TGTGCCAGCTCCCGAGAGGGGGTTGAGACCCAGTACTTC. Translating gives CASSREGVETQYF. The entire variable domain, with the rest obtained from reference TRBV7-8 and TRBJ2-5, is as follows: GAGVSQSPRYKVAKRGQDVALRCDPISGHVSLFWYQQALGQGPEFLTYFQNEAQLDKSGLPSDRFFAERPEGSVSTLKIQRTQQEDSAVYLCASSREGVETQYFGPGTRLLVL.

For the CDR3, the DNA is TGCAGCGGGATCGCGGGTCAAGAGACCCAGTACTTC. Protein product: CSGIAGQETQYF. This chain uses TRBV29-1 with TRBJ2-5; perhaps TRBD2 as D (5 bases). This CDR3 comprises 12 residues. V dropped 7 bases and J dropped 2 bases, with 11 bases sitting between them. Germline-derived CDR1 and CDR2 are SQVTM and ANQGSEA.

This clone was observed a handful of times. V and J are TRBV10-2 and TRBJ1-6; D is unclear. Germline CDR1 WSHSY, CDR2 SAAADI. This CDR3 contains 13 residues. V lost 11 bases and J lost 7, with 15 bases in between. The CDR3 region is CAGTQDTNSPLHF. CDR3 in DNA: TGCGCCGGTACTCAGGATACCAATTCACCCCTCCACTTT.

This chain links TRBV10-3 with TRBJ1-1, with D tentatively TRBD1 (6 bases). Germline V CDR1 and CDR2: ENHRY, SYGVKD. This CDR3 is 15 amino acids long. V lost 6 bases and J 6 bases, leaving 20 bases between the germline ends. The CDR3 nucleotides read TGTGCCATCAGACCTTCGCGGGAGGGGGACTCTGAAGCTTTCTTT. Translating it yields CAIRPSREGDSEAFF.

This sequence joins TRBV7-9 and TRBJ1-1, with a weak D call TRBD1 (5 bases). This CDR3 spans 14 amino acids. The germline V and J ends were trimmed by 5 bases and 10 bases, with 20 bases remaining between them. From germline, CDR1 is SEHNR and CDR2 FQNEAQ (reference sequence). The CDR3 loop reads CASSPNDRPWGAFF. In DNA form, the CDR3 reads TGTGCCAGCAGCCCGAACGACAGACCCTGGGGAGCTTTCTTT.

This chain links TRBV2 with TRBJ1-6, with 8 bases lining up with TRBD1. V dropped 1 base and J dropped 9; count of bases not matched to a gene: 2. This CDR3 has 14 residues. CDR1 and CDR2 (germline): SNHLY, FYNNEI. This chain's CDR3 is CASSEGTGLSPLHF. In DNA form, the CDR3 reads TGTGCCAGCAGTGAAGGGACAGGGCTTTCACCCCTCCACTTT. The full variable domain, in which reference TRBV2 and TRBJ1-6 provide the parts outside the CDR3, is EPEVTQTPSHQVTQMGQEVILRCVPISNHLYFYWYRQILGQKVEFLVSFYNNEISEKSEIFDDQFSVERPDGSNFTLKIRSTKLEDSAMYFCASSEGTGLSPLHFGNGTRLTVT.

The chain couples TRBV10-3 to TRBJ2-5, with 12 bases matching TRBD2. Trimming took 4 bases from V and 5 from J; bases not matched to a gene: 2. CDR1 ENHRY and CDR2 SYGVKD come from the germline V gene. The CDR3 consists of 14 residues. The CDR3 DNA reads TGTGCCATCAGTGGACTAGCGGGAGTGGAGACCCAGTACTTC. This sequence encodes CAISGLAGVETQYF.

The rearrangement links TRBV5-4 to TRBJ2-3; D may be TRBD2 (6 bases). The CDR3 sequence is 15 residues long. Trimming removed 0 bases from V and 6 bases from J, with 14 bases in between. Germline CDR1 SGHNT, CDR2 YYREEE (reference sequence). The CDR3 loop reads CASSLVGGGRDTQYF. The CDR3 DNA is TGTGCCAGCAGCTTGGTCGGGGGAGGAAGGGATACGCAGTATTTT.

This chain connects TRBV28 to TRBJ1-1; D is uncertain. Looked up from germline, CDR1 is MDHEN and CDR2 is SYDVKM. The CDR3 runs 12 residues. Trimming removed 2 bases at V and 4 bases at J, with 5 bases between. DNA for the CDR3: TGTGCCAGCAGTTTAAGCGGCACTGAAGCTTTCTTT. Amino acids: CASSLSGTEAFF.

This clone was recorded only once. The V and J genes are TRBV6-2 or TRBV6-3 and TRBJ2-7; no definite D call. Germline V gives CDR1 MNHEY, CDR2 SVGEGT. V shed 0 bases and J shed 7 bases, with 7 bases lying between them. There are 12 residues in the CDR3. CDR3 amino acids: CASSYSIREQYF. In nucleotides, the CDR3 is TGTGCCAGCAGTTACTCGATCCGGGAGCAGTACTTC.

The chain recombines TRBV24-1 with TRBJ2-7, with TRBD2 as a possible D gene (5 bases). CDR3 length equals 14 residues. CDR1 is KGHDR, CDR2 SFDVKD, per germline. V lost 5 bases to trimming and J lost 2 bases, with 12 bases between them. The CDR3 reads CATSGSGSTYEQYF. The DNA for the CDR3 is TGTGCCACCAGTGGCTCGGGGTCCACCTACGAGCAGTACTTC.

The chain recombines TRBV10-3 with TRBJ2-7, with 7 nucleotides matching TRBD2. The germline V gene encodes CDR1 ENHRY and CDR2 SYGVKD. V shed 7 bases, J shed 7 bases, and the junction held 13 bases outside the gene matches. The CDR3 covers 14 residues. The CDR3 region has the DNA TGTGCCATCACCGAGGGAGGGCCCTTTGGAGAGCAGTACTTC. As protein: CAITEGGPFGEQYF.

V usage is TRBV2 and J usage is TRBJ2-1, with TRBD2 matching over 8 bases. CDR1 is SNHLY and CDR2 is FYNNEI in the germline V gene. There are 15 residues in the CDR3. J lost 6 bases, V lost 3 bases, and 7 bases had no gene match. The CDR3 protein is CASSDQGRGGNEQFF. The CDR3 nucleotides read TGTGCCAGCAGTGACCAGGGTCGGGGGGGCAATGAGCAGTTCTTC.